This T cell receptor beta chain was recovered during a study of identical twins. The CDR3 runs 13 residues. CDR1 ENHRY and CDR2 SYGVKD come from the germline V gene. Deletions cut 11 bases from V and 9 bases from J, with 20 bases between. In this sample, this clonotype turned up a few times. A universal primer site was added by template switching, and unique molecular identifiers were carried by the cDNA. TCRdb ran MiXCR on the 5' RACE reads and lists one entry per CDR3 protein. This table holds more than 1.5 million distinct CDR3 sequences, 25% to 35% found once. The rearrangement links TRBV10-3 to TRBJ1-5; D ambiguous. The clonotype comes from a newborn girl in good health. The specimen was cord blood. The CDR3 DNA reads as TGTGCCGTCCGAAAATGGGGAAAGCGGCCCCAGCATTTT. This codes for CAVRKWGKRPQHF.